What follows are 2 T cell receptor beta chains derived from one specimen sequenced in a study of PD-L1 blockade in urothelial cancer. Assay used: immunoSEQ multiplex PCR; TCRdb lists only in-frame clones, some missing. The data show 13,000 to 15,000 clones, 85% to 90% seen once. The specimen was PBMCs, collected around atezolizumab (anti-PD-L1) treatment. The receptors were sampled from a man between 65 and 79 years old with urothelial cancer.

This clone was detected only a few times. J is TRBJ1-1 and V is TRBV19; D call uncertain. Trimming left V 6 bases short and J 1 base short, with 6 bases between. Germline assignment: CDR1 LNHDA and CDR2 SQIVND (reference sequence). This CDR3 spans 12 amino acids. CDR3 residues: CASRWANTEAFF. The CDR3, as DNA: TGTGCCAGTAGGTGGGCGAACACTGAAGCTTTCTTT.

V is TRBV28 and J is TRBJ1-2; tentative D call: TRBD1 (5 bases). The CDR3 runs to 15 residues. Per germline, CDR1 MDHEN and CDR2 SYDVKM. Trimming removed 6 bases from V and 3 bases from J, with 17 bases in between. The CDR3 sequence: CASRRQQTGDYGYTF. CDR3 sequence (DNA): TGTGCCAGCAGACGACAGCAAACGGGCGACTATGGCTACACCTTC.